One sample yielded the 20 T cell receptor beta chains listed below, sequenced in a study of technical replicates of blood from a few donors (dated by TCRdb to the late 2010s). Library creation used the immunoSEQ multiplex PCR assay. Held by TCRdb, this immuneACCESS table contains in-frame sequences only and omits some clones. Under half of the omission traces to an unresolved V gene where checked; the cause of the rest is unknown. The table for this sample lists roughly 70,000 clones; 85% to 95% of them were counted only once. The ten largest make up 4.5% to 5% of the sample. Source material: PBMCs. The receptor set was obtained from a human donor in good health. Some clones in this sample may be carry-over from other donors' samples.

J is TRBJ1-6 and V is TRBV30; possible D gene TRBD1, 6 bases. CDR3 length equals 16 residues. Looked up from germline, CDR1 is GTSNPN and CDR2 is SVGIG (reference sequence). Trimming cost V 2 bases and J 0 bases, with 11 bases left between them. The CDR3 sequence is CAWSLGQSSYNSPLHF. The CDR3 DNA sequence: TGTGCCTGGAGTTTAGGACAGAGCTCCTATAATTCACCCCTCCACTTT.

This chain links TRBV5-6 with TRBJ2-3; D possibly corresponds to TRBD2 (6 bases). Germline lookup yields CDR1 SGHDT and CDR2 YYEEEE. The germline V and J ends were trimmed by 0 bases and 4 bases, with 6 bases remaining between them. The CDR3 has 13 residues. CDR3 sequence: CASSLGLADTQYF. The CDR3 DNA is TGTGCCAGCAGCTTGGGACTAGCAGATACGCAGTATTTT.

This chain joins TRBV6-7 and TRBJ1-6; 7 nucleotides line up with TRBD1. TRBV6-7 is an open reading frame whose function is uncertain. The CDR3 covers 15 residues. Unmatched junction bases numbered 5, after V lost 2 bases and J lost 7 bases. In DNA form, the CDR3 reads TGTGCCAGCAGTTACATGGGACAGTTAAATTCACCCCTCCACTTT. Amino acids: CASSYMGQLNSPLHF.

The count of this clone is one. V gene TRBV6-5 combines with J gene TRBJ2-3; D might be TRBD1 (6 bases). From germline, CDR1 is MNHEY and CDR2 SVGAGI. This CDR3 region has 15 residues. The V and J ends lost 5 bases and 9 bases respectively, with 21 bases between them. The CDR3 bases are TGTGCCAGCAGTCGAACAGGGCAGTGGGGCGGAACGCAGTATTTT. Its protein product is CASSRTGQWGGTQYF.

The chain has TRBV5-1 and TRBJ1-2, with D perhaps TRBD1 (6 bases). Trimming cost V 0 bases and J 2 bases, with 11 bases left between them. CDR3 length equals 15 residues. Germline V gene lookup returns CDR1 SGHRS and CDR2 YFSETQ. Written as DNA, the CDR3 is TGCGCCAGCAGCTTGGGCTCAGGGGACAACTATGGCTACACCTTC. Translated, it gives CASSLGSGDNYGYTF. The full variable domain, with the rest looked up from reference TRBV5-1 and TRBJ1-2, is KAGVTQTPRYLIKTRGQQVTLSCSPISGHRSVSWYQQTPGQGLQFLFEYFSETQRNKGNFPGRFSGRQFSNSRSEMNVSTLELGDSALYLCASSLGSGDNYGYTFGSGTRLTVV.

V and J are TRBV4-1 and TRBJ2-5; maybe TRBD1 (5 bases). Germline V gene data show CDR1 as MGHRA and CDR2 as YSYEKL. This CDR3 is 15 amino acids long. The V and J ends lost 0 bases and 5 bases respectively, with 13 bases between them. The DNA for the CDR3 is TGCGCCAGCAGCCAAGATCTAGGACAATGGGAGACCCAGTACTTC. Amino acid sequence: CASSQDLGQWETQYF.

This sequence joins TRBV7-2 and TRBJ2-5; 8 nucleotides align to TRBD2. The germline CDR1 and CDR2 sequences are SGHTA and FQGNSA. V dropped 5 bases and J dropped 4; count of bases not matched to a gene: 21. The CDR3 has 19 amino acids. CDR3 residues: CASSLEALRGAAVPETQYF. CDR3 nucleotides: TGTGCCAGCAGCCTTGAAGCTCTGCGGGGGGCCGCGGTACCAGAGACCCAGTACTTC.

V gene TRBV11-1 combines with J gene TRBJ1-2, with 11 positions matching TRBD1. CDR1 is SGHAT, CDR2 FQDESV, per germline (reference sequence). CDR3 length: 15 amino acids. The junction had 4 bases not matched to a gene; V was cut back by 5 bases and J by 2 bases. In nucleotides, the CDR3 is TGTGCCAGCAGCGCCGGGACAGGGGGAAACTATGGCTACACCTTC. It is translated as CASSAGTGGNYGYTF.

This clone has just one count. The chain employs TRBV7-8 and TRBJ2-5; 10 nucleotides agree with TRBD2. The CDR3 has 17 amino acids. J gave up 4 bases and V 3 bases, and 11 bases lay outside the gene matches. Germline CDR1 SGHVS, CDR2 FQNEAQ. CDR3 DNA sequence: TGTGCCAGCAGCTTGCGCTCCCAGCGGGAGGGCCGAGAGACCCAGTACTTC. Its translation is CASSLRSQREGRETQYF.

This clone came up once. The chain recombines TRBV5-1 with TRBJ2-3; D uncertain. This CDR3 comprises 14 residues. From germline, CDR1 is SGHRS and CDR2 YFSETQ. V was clipped by 2 bases and J by 4 bases, with 11 bases between them. The CDR3 loop is CASSFSGSADTQYF. As DNA, the CDR3 is TGCGCCAGCAGCTTTTCCGGGTCGGCAGATACGCAGTATTTT.

The chain employs TRBV7-9 and TRBJ1-3; perhaps TRBD1 as D (5 bases). Germline V gives CDR1 SEHNR, CDR2 FQNEAQ (reference sequence). The CDR3 spans 16 residues. Between the trimmed V and J ends, which lost 5 bases and 4 bases, there was a span of 18 bases. As DNA, the CDR3 is TGTGCCAGCAGCCCCCCGGGCGGGGCGCGAGGAAACACCATATATTTT. Amino acid sequence: CASSPPGGARGNTIYF. Combining the CDR3 with reference TRBV7-9 and TRBJ1-3 gives the whole variable domain DTGVSQNPRHKITKRGQNVTFRCDPISEHNRLYWYRQTLGQGPEFLTYFQNEAQLEKSRLLSDRFSAERPKGSFSTLEIQRTEQGDSAMYLCASSPPGGARGNTIYFGEGSWLTVV.

J is TRBJ2-7 and V is TRBV5-6; 13 bases are shared with TRBD2. The junction had 6 bases not matched to a gene; V was cut back by 3 bases and J by 9 bases. Germline V lookup: CDR1 SGHDT, CDR2 YYEEEE. This CDR3 contains 14 residues. CDR3 region: CASSSGLAGVWQYF. The CDR3 DNA follows: TGTGCCAGCAGCTCCGGACTAGCGGGAGTTTGGCAGTACTTC.

J is TRBJ2-1 and V is TRBV7-2; a weak D match, TRBD1 (5 bases). Deletions cut 1 base from V and 3 bases from J, with 10 bases between. The CDR3 is 15 amino acids. Germline CDR1 is SGHTA and CDR2 is FQGNSA. DNA of the CDR3: TGTGCCAGCAGCTTAGTAGGGGTCAGCTACAATGAGCAGTTCTTC. It is translated as CASSLVGVSYNEQFF.

The V call is TRBV19, the J call TRBJ2-7; TRBD1 matches 11 bases. Germline V gives CDR1 LNHDA, CDR2 SQIVND (reference sequence). CDR3 length: 14 residues. After removal of 5 bases from V and 3 bases from J, the junction contained 3 bases not matched to a gene. CDR3 sequence reads: CASSRTGGVYEQYF. The CDR3 nucleotides are TGTGCCAGTAGTCGGACAGGGGGCGTCTACGAGCAGTACTTC.

The gene calls are TRBV6-5 and TRBJ2-2, with 7 bases that match TRBD1. This CDR3 region has 15 residues. CDR1 is MNHEY, CDR2 SVGAGI, per germline. Trimming took 5 bases from V and 2 from J; bases not matched to a gene: 5. The CDR3 spells CASSGTDLNTGELFF. The CDR3 DNA follows: TGTGCCAGCAGTGGGACAGACTTAAACACCGGGGAGCTGTTTTTT.

This clone was detected only a few times. The gene calls are TRBV11-2 and TRBJ1-5; TRBD1 might be the D (6 bases). CDR3 length equals 15 residues. CDR1 is SGHAT and CDR2 is FQNNGV in the germline V gene. Trimming took off 2 bases at V and 4 bases at J, with 12 bases between the two ends. CDR3 sequence: CASSLRGFRNQPQHF. The CDR3 DNA follows: TGTGCCAGCAGCTTAAGGGGGTTCAGGAATCAGCCCCAGCATTTT.

This clone was recorded a few times. This chain's CDR3 is CAISEGGEQYF. As DNA, the CDR3 is TGTGCCATCAGTGAGGGAGGGGAGCAGTACTTC. This chain connects TRBV10-3 to TRBJ2-7, with D possibly TRBD2 on 6 matching bases. V lost 2 bases to trimming and J lost 7 bases, with 6 bases between them. The CDR3 is 11 amino acids. The germline V gene encodes CDR1 ENHRY and CDR2 SYGVKD.

This clone is a singleton in its sample. The chain joins TRBV4-3 to TRBJ2-1; 9 bases match TRBD1. The CDR3 loop spans 15 amino acids. After removal of 0 bases from V and 8 bases from J, the junction contained 5 bases not matched to a gene. The V gene's germline CDR1 is LGHNA and CDR2 YSLEER. The chain's CDR3 is CASSQDRTGGDEQFF. In nucleotides, the CDR3 is TGCGCCAGCAGCCAAGATAGAACAGGGGGCGATGAGCAGTTCTTC.

In DNA, the CDR3 is TGTGCCAGTAGTATGGATAGCGGGGGCTCCTACGAGCAGTACTTC. Translation: CASSMDSGGSYEQYF. The chain employs TRBV19 and TRBJ2-7, with 9 bases identical to TRBD2. The V segment lost 3 bases and the J segment 0 bases; nucleotides outside the gene matches: 3. CDR1 and CDR2 from the germline V gene are LNHDA and SQIVND (reference sequence). The CDR3 runs 15 residues.

This chain connects TRBV30 to TRBJ2-5, with TRBD2 identical over 13 bases. There are 15 residues in the CDR3. Germline lookup yields CDR1 GTSNPN and CDR2 SVGIG (reference sequence). The junction had 5 bases not matched to a gene; V was cut back by 2 bases and J by 5 bases. The CDR3 coding sequence is TGTGCCTGGAGTCCGGGACTAGCGGGATTGGAGACCCAGTACTTC. Protein sequence: CAWSPGLAGLETQYF.